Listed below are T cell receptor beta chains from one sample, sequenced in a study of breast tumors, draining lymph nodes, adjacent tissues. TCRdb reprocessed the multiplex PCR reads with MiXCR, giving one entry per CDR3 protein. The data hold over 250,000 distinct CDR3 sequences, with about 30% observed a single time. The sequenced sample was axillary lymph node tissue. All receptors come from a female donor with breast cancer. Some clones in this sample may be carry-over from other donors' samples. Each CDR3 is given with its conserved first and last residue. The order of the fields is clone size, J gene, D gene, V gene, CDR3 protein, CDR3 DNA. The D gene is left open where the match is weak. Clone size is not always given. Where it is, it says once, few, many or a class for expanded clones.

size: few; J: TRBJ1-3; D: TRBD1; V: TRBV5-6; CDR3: CASSMIRDRVSGDTIYF; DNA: TGTGCCAGCAGCATGATTCGGGACAGGGTCTCTGGAGACACCATATATTTT
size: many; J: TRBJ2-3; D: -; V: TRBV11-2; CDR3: CASSNQWGTDTQYF; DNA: TGTGCCAGCTCCAACCAATGGGGCACAGATACGCAGTATTTT
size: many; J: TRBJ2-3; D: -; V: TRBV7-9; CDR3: CASSLGIGGGTQYF; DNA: TGTGCCAGCAGCCTCGGGATCGGTGGAGGAACGCAGTATTTT
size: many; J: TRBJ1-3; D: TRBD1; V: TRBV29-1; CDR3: CSVVPQGATGNTIYF; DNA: TGCAGCGTTGTTCCACAGGGGGCGACTGGAAACACCATATATTTT
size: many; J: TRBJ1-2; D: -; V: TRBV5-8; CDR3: CASSLLRGGIGYTF; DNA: TGTGCCAGCAGCTTGCTGAGGGGGGGCATCGGCTACACCTTC
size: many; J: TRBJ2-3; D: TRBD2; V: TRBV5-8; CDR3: CASSLVTSGTPVPPDTQYF; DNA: TGTGCCAGCAGCTTGGTGACTAGCGGGACACCAGTTCCGCCAGATACGCAGTATTTT
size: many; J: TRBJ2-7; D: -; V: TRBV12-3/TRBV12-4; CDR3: CASSLHTSSEQYF; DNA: TGTGCCAGCAGCCTCCACACGTCTAGCGAGCAGTACTTC
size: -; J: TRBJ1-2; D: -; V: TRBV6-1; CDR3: CASSEAGNYGYTF; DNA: TGTGCCAGCAGTGAAGCGGGAAACTATGGCTACACCTTC
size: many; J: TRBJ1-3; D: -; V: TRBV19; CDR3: CASKGSLGSASGNTIYF; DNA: TGTGCCAGTAAGGGATCGTTGGGTAGCGCCTCTGGAAACACCATATATTTT
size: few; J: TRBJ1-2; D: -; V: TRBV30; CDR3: CAWRDPGHGYGYTF; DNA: TGTGCCTGGAGGGACCCGGGACACGGCTATGGCTACACCTTC
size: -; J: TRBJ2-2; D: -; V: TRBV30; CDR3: CAWGRLNTGGLFF; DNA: TGTGCCTGGGGACGGTTGAACACCGGGGGGCTGTTTTTT
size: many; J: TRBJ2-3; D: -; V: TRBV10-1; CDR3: CASTGTDTDTQYF; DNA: TGCGCCAGTACCGGGACGGACACAGATACGCAGTATTTT
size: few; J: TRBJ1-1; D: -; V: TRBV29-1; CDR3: CSVGGRVNTEAFF; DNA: TGCAGCGTTGGAGGACGGGTGAACACTGAAGCTTTCTTT
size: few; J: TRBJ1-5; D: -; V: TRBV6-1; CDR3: CASREGRGGNQPQHF; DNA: TGTGCCAGCAGGGAAGGAAGGGGCGGGAATCAGCCCCAGCATTTT
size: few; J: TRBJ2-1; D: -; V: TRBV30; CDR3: CAWTGRPSYNEQFF; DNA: TGTGCCTGGACCGGCAGACCCTCCTACAATGAGCAGTTCTTC
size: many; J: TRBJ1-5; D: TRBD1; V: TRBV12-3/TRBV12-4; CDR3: CASSLRGLSNQPQHF; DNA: TGTGCCAGCAGTCTCAGGGGGCTTAGCAATCAGCCCCAGCATTTT
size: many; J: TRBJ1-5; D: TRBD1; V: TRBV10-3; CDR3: CAIRGTGGLFQPQHF; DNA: TGTGCCATCAGGGGGACAGGGGGCTTATTTCAGCCCCAGCATTTT
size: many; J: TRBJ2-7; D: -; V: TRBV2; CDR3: CASSRRSRDGSYEQYF; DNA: TGTGCCAGCAGCCGTAGGTCCAGGGATGGTTCCTACGAGCAGTACTTC
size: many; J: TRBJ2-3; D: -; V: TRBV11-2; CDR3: CASSLDPRVTDTQYF; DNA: TGTGCCAGCAGCTTAGATCCCAGGGTCACAGATACGCAGTATTTT
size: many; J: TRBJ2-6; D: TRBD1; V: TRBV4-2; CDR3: CASSQEGTVSGANVLTF; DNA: TGTGCCAGCAGCCAAGAGGGGACAGTCTCTGGGGCCAACGTCCTGACTTTC
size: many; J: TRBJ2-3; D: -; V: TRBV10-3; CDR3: CAISEPNDTQYF; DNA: TGTGCCATCAGTGAACCAAACGATACGCAGTATTTT
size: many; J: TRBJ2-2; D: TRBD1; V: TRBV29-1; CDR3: CSAPGQGAGELFF; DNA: TGCAGCGCCCCCGGACAGGGGGCCGGGGAGCTGTTTTTT
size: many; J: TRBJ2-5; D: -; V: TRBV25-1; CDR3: CASSRVRGSQETQYF; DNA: TGTGCCAGCAGCCGAGTACGGGGCTCCCAAGAGACCCAGTACTTC
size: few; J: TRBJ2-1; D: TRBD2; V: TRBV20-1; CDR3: CSAHPPPSGRATSYNEQFF; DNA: TGCAGTGCTCACCCCCCCCCCAGCGGGAGGGCCACCTCCTACAATGAGCAGTTCTTC
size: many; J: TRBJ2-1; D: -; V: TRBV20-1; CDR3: CSAASTNEQFF; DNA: TGCAGTGCTGCCTCTACCAATGAGCAGTTCTTC
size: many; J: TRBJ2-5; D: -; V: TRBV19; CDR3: CASSSGGDQETQYF; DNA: TGTGCCAGTAGTTCCGGAGGAGACCAAGAGACCCAGTACTTC
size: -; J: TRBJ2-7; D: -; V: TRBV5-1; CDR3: CASSPGAVYEQYF; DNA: TGCGCCAGCAGCCCGGGCGCAGTATACGAGCAGTACTTC
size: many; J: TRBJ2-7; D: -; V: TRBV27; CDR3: CASAQGYEQYF; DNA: TGTGCCAGCGCCCAAGGATACGAGCAGTACTTC
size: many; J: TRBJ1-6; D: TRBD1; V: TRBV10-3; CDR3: CAISELDRGQDSPLHF; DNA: TGTGCCATCAGTGAGTTGGACAGGGGGCAGGATTCACCCCTCCACTTT